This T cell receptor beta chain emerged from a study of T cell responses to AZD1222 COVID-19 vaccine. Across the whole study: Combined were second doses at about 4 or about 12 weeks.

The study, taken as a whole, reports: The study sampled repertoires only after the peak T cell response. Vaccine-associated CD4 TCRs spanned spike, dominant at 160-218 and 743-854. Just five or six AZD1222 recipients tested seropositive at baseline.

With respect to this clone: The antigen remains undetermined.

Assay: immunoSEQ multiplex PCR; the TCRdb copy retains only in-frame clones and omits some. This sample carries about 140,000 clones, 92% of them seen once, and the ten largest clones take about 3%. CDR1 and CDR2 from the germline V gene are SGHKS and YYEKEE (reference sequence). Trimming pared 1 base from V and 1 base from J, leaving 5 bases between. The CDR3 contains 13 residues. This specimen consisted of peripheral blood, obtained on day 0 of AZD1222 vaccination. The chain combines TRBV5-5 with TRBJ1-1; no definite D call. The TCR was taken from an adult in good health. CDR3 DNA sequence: TGTGCCAGCAGCTTGACAGCGAACACTGAAGCTTTCTTT. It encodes CASSLTANTEAFF.